The sequence of this TCR beta chain was determined in a study of shared clonotypes between healthy human individuals. Regarding the study as a whole: Some clonotypes were shared by all four sorted-subset donors, while others were not shared. The non-shared ones had lower generation probabilities than the shared ones.

Positively selected for CCR7, the CD45RO-negative cells used as naive CD8 cells excluded terminally differentiated effector memory CD45RA+ cells. All donors were healthy HIV-negative adults lacking recent acute infections or vaccinations. With regard to this clone: The antigen remains undetermined.

CDR3 length: 12 amino acids. The V end was cut by 2 bases, the J end by 7 bases, with 5 bases between. The germline V gene encodes CDR1 MNHEY and CDR2 SVGAGI. Genomic DNA of each subset was evenly split across several immunoSEQ plates. Assay: immunoSEQ multiplex PCR; the TCRdb copy retains only in-frame clones and omits some. Among about 590,000 clones, 95% were seen once, and the ten largest hold 0.1% to 0.11%. Sequences were obtained from naive CD8+ T cells sorted from blood. The V and J genes are TRBV6-5 and TRBJ2-2, with no clear D. This TCR was recovered from a woman in her thirties in good health. The CDR3 DNA sequence: TGTGCCAGCAGTTACGTCGGCGGGGAGCTGTTTTTT. Translation: CASSYVGGELFF.